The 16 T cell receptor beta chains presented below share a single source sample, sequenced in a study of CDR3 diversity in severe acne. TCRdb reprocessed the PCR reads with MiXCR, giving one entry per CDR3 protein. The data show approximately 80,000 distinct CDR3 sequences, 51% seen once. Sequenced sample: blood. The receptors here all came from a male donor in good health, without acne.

The CDR3 loop is CASSLGAYEHF. The CDR3 DNA sequence: TGCGCCAGCAGCTTAGGGGCCTACGAGCATTTT. J is TRBJ1-5 and V is TRBV5-1; D is perhaps TRBD1 (5 bases). V gave up 2 bases and J gave up 14 bases, with 11 bases separating them. The CDR3 spans 11 residues. Germline V gene lookup returns CDR1 SGHRS and CDR2 YFSETQ. The whole variable domain, remainder taken from reference TRBV5-1 and TRBJ1-5, is KAGVTQTPRYLIKTRGQQVTLSCSPISGHRSVSWYQQTPGQGLQFLFEYFSETQRNKGNFPGRFSGRQFSNSRSEMNVSTLELGDSALYLCASSLGAYEHFGDGTRLSIL.

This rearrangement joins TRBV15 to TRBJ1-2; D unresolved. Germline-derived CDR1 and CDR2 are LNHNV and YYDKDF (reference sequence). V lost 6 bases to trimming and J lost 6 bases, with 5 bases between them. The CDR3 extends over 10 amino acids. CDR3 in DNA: TGTGCCACCAGAACAGATGGCTACACCTTC. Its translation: CATRTDGYTF. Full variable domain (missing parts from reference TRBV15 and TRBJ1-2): DAMVIQNPRYQVTQFGKPVTLSCSQTLNHNVMYWYQQKSSQAPKLLFHYYDKDFNNEADTPDNFQSRRPNTSFCFLDIRSPGLGDTAMYLCATRTDGYTFGSGTRLTVV.

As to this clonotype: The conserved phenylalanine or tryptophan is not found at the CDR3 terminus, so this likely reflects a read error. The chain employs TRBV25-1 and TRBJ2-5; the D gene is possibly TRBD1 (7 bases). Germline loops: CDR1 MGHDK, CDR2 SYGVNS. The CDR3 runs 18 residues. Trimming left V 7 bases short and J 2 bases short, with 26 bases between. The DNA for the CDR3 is TGTGCCAGCACCCCGAACGGCGGCCAGGGGGGCCGGCAAGAGACCCAGTACTCC. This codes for CASTPNGGQGGRQETQYS.

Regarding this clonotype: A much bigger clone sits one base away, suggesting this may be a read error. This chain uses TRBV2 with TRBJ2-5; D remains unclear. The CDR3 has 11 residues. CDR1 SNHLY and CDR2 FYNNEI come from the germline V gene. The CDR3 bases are TGTGCCAGCCTGGAGCAAGAGACCCAGTGCTTC. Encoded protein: CASLEQETQCF.

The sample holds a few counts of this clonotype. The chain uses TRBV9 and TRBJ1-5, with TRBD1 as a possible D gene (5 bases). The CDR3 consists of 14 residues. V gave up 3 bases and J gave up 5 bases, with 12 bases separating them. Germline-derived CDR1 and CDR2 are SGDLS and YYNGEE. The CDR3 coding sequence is TGTGCCAGCAGCGCCGACAGATACGATCAGCCCCAGCATTTT. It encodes CASSADRYDQPQHF. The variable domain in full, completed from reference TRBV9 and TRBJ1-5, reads DSGVTQTPKHLITATGQRVTLRCSPRSGDLSVYWYQQSLDQGLQFLIQYYNGEERAKGNILERFSAQQFPDLHSELNLSSLELGDSALYFCASSADRYDQPQHFGDGTRLSIL.

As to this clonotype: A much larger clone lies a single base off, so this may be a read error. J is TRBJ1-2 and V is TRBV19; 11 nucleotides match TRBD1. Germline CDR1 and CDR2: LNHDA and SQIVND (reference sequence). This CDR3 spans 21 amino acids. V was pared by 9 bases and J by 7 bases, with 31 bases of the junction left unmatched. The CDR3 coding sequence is TGTGCCAGGAGTGTCTTCCGAACTAACAATCCGGGACAGGGGGTCCGGGGTGGCTACACCTTC. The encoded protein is CARSVFRTNNPGQGVRGGYTF.

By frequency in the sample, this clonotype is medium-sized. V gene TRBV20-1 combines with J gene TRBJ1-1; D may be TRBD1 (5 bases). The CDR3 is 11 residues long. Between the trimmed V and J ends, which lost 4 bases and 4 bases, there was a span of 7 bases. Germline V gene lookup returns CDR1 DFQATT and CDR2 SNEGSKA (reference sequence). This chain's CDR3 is CSATGSTEAFF. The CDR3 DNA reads TGCAGTGCTACAGGGAGCACTGAAGCTTTCTTT.

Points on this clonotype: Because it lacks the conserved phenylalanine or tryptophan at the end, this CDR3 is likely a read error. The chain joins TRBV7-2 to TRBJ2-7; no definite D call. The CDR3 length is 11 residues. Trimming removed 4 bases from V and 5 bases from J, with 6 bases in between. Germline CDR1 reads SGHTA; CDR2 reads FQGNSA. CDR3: CASSSPDEQYL. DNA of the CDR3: TGTGCCAGCAGCTCTCCGGACGAGCAGTACCTC.

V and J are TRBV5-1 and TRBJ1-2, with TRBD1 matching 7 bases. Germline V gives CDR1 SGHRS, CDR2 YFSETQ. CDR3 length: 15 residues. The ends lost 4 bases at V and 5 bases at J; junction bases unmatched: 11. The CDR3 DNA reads TGCGCCAGCAGCGAACTGACAGGGATGGAGTATGGCTACACCTTC. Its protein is CASSELTGMEYGYTF.

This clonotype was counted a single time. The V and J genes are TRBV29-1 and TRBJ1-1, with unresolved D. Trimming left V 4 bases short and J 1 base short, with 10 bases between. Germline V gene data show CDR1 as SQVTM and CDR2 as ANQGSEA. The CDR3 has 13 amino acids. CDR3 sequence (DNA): TGCAGCGTTGGAGCCCGATGGAACACTGAAGCTTTCTTT. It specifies CSVGARWNTEAFF.

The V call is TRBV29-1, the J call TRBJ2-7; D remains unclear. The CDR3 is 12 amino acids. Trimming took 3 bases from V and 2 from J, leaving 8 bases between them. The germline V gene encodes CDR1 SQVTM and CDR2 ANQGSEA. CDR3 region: CSVEYGPYEQYF. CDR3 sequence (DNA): TGCAGCGTTGAGTACGGCCCCTACGAGCAGTACTTC.

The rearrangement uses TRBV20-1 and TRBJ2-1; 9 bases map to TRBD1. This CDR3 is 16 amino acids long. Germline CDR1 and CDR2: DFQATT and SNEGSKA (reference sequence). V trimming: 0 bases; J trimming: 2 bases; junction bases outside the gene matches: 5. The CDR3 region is CSARDLRDRAYNEQFF. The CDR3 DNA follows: TGCAGTGCTAGAGACCTGAGGGACAGGGCCTACAATGAGCAGTTCTTC.

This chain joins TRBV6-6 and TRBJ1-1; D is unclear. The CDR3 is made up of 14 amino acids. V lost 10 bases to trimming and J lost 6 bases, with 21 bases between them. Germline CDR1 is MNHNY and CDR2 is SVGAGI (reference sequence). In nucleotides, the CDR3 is TGTGCCACCGCCCCCCTGGGCCCGGACTCTGAAGCTTTCTTT. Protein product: CATAPLGPDSEAFF.

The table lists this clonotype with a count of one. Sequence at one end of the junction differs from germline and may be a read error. As DNA, the CDR3 is TGTGCCACAGGTAGCGGGAGTGTAAGGGAGACCCAGCACTTC. Protein: CATGSGSVRETQHF. The rearrangement joins TRBV24-1 to TRBJ2-5; TRBD2 matches at 9 bases. CDR3 length: 14 amino acids. CDR1 and CDR2 from the germline V gene are KGHDR and SFDVKD.

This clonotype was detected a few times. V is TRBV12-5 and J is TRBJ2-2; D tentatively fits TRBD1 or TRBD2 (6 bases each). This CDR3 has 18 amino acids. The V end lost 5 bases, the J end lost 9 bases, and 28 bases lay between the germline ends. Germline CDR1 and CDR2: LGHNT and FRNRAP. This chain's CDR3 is CASGLHTTRPWGRWELFF. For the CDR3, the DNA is TGTGCTAGTGGTCTCCACACGACTAGACCATGGGGGCGGTGGGAGCTGTTTTTT.

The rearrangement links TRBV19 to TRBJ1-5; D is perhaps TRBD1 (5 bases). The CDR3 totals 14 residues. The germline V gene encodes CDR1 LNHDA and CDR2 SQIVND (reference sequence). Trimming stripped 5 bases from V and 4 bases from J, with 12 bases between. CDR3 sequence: CASSGGSWNQPQHF. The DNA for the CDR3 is TGTGCCAGTAGTGGGGGGTCCTGGAATCAGCCCCAGCATTTT.